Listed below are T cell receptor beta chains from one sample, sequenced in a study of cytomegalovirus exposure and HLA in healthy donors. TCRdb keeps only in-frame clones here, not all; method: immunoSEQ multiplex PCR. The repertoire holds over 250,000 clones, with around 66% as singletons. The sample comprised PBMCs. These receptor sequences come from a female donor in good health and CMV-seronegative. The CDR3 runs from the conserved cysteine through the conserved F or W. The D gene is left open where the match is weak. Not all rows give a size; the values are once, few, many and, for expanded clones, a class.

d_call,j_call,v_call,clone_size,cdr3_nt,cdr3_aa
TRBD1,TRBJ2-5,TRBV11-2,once,TGTGCCAGCAGCGTGCCGGGGACAGTATCCCAAGAGACCCAGTACTTC,CASSVPGTVSQETQYF
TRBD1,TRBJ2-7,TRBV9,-,TGTGCCAGCAGCGCCACCGGACAGGGGCAAAGATACGAGCAGTACTTC,CASSATGQGQRYEQYF
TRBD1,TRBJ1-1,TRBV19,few,TGTGCCACCAACCCGACAGACAGGGCCCCAGAGATGAACACTGAAGCTTTCTTT,CATNPTDRAPEMNTEAFF
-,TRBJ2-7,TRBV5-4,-,TGTGCCAGCAGCCCGGACAGTTCAACCTACGAGCAGTACTTC,CASSPDSSTYEQYF
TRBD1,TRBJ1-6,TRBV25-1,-,TGTGCCAGCAGTGCACAGGGGGGATCTTCACCCCTCCACTTT,CASSAQGGSSPLHF
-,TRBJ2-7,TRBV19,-,TGTGCCAGTAGTATTGGGGACTCTCTCGACGAGCAGTACTTC,CASSIGDSLDEQYF
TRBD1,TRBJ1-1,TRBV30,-,TGTGCCTGGAGTGACAGGGGTGAAGCTTTCTTT,CAWSDRGEAFF
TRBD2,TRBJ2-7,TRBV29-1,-,TGCAGCGTCGATAGCGGGACATCTTCCTACGAGCAGTACTTC,CSVDSGTSSYEQYF
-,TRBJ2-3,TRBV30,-,TGTGCCTGGGGGGCCAGGGGAGATACGCAGTATTTT,CAWGARGDTQYF
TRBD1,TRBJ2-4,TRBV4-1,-,TGCGCCAGCAGCCAACTTGACAGGGACAACATTCAGTACTTC,CASSQLDRDNIQYF
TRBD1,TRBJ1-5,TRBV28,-,TGTGCCAGTAACTCCGGGACAGCAGTTCCCCAGCATTTT,CASNSGTAVPQHF
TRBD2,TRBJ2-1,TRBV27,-,TGTGCCAGCAGTTTATTGGCGGGAGCTTACAATGAGCAGTTCTTC,CASSLLAGAYNEQFF
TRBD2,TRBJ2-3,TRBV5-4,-,TGTGCCAGCAGCCTAGAGACTAGCGCCTGGGGGGTAACAGATACGCAGTATTTT,CASSLETSAWGVTDTQYF
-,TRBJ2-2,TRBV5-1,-,TGCGCCAGCAGACCTAGGACAGCTAACACCGGGGAGCTGTTTTTT,CASRPRTANTGELFF
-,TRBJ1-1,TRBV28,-,TGTGCCAGCAGTGAGCAGAACACTGAAGCTTTCTTT,CASSEQNTEAFF
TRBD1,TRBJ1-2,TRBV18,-,TGTGCCAGCTCACCCCTACCGGGACAGGGAGAAGCTGGCTACACCTTC,CASSPLPGQGEAGYTF
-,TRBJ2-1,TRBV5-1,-,TGCGCCAGCAGCTTAGAGGGCGCCGTGGGTAATGAGCAGTTCTTC,CASSLEGAVGNEQFF